Listed here are 29 T cell receptor beta chains from one sample, sequenced in a study of low-dose radiotherapy and immunotherapy resistance in tumors. Alpha- and beta-chain coverage of first-strand cDNA came from TRAV- and TRBV-specific primers. The authors ran 20 PCR cycles to amplify TCRs with a constant-region primer and V-primer adapter. TCRdb recomputed calls from the reads with MiXCR, one row per CDR3 protein. The sample yields approximately 6,300 distinct CDR3 sequences, 82% seen once. The receptor source for this set is a human donor with advanced metastatic prostate, ovarian, gallbladder or colorectal cancer (not recorded which). This table probably holds off-target reads from a library built for another chain.

The chain has TRBV19 and TRBJ1-5, with D perhaps matching TRBD1 (5 bases). The CDR3 is 16 residues long. Germline V gene lookup returns CDR1 LNHDA and CDR2 SQIVND (reference sequence). Deletions cut 6 bases from V and 0 bases from J, with 15 bases between. The CDR3 protein is CASSWTSAYSNQPQHF. The CDR3 DNA reads TGTGCCAGTAGCTGGACATCCGCTTATAGCAATCAGCCCCAGCATTTT. The variable domain in full, completed from reference TRBV19 and TRBJ1-5, reads DGGITQSPKYLFRKEGQNVTLSCEQNLNHDAMYWYRQDPGQGLRLIYYSQIVNDFQKGDIAEGYSVSREKKESFPLTVTSAQKNPTAFYLCASSWTSAYSNQPQHFGDGTRLSIL.

Of note for this clonotype: The junction shows a germline mismatch at one end, possibly a read error. This chain uses TRBV4-1 with TRBJ2-1; TRBD2 matches at 12 bases. The germline gives CDR1 MGHRA, CDR2 YSYEKL. CDR3 length: 15 amino acids. The CDR3 spells CASSPRTSGDYEQFF. For the CDR3, the DNA is TGTGCCAGCAGCCCCCGGACTAGCGGGGATTATGAGCAGTTCTTC.

The chain has TRBV27 and TRBJ2-3, with no clear D. Germline CDR1 is MNHEY and CDR2 is SMNVEV (reference sequence). This CDR3 region has 11 residues. V lost 11 bases and J 2 bases, leaving 8 bases between the germline ends. The chain's CDR3 is CALSDTDTQYF. CDR3 bases: TGTGCCCTGAGTGACACAGATACGCAGTATTTT.

CDR3 region: CASSYRRGDNEQFF. The CDR3 DNA sequence: TGTGCCAGCAGTTACCGACGTGGGGACAATGAGCAGTTCTTC. This chain links TRBV6-2 or TRBV6-3 with TRBJ2-1; D not certain. The V gene lost 2 bases and the J gene lost 5 bases, with 10 bases spanning the gap. Germline V gene lookup returns CDR1 MNHEY and CDR2 SVGEGT. The CDR3 contains 14 residues.

V is TRBV5-6 and J is TRBJ2-7; TRBD1 or TRBD2 may be the D gene (5 bases each). The germline CDR1 and CDR2 sequences are SGHDT and YYEEEE. Deletions cut 4 bases from V and 2 bases from J, with 13 bases between. The CDR3 has 14 amino acids. CDR3 sequence (DNA): TGTGCCAGCAGCCCCTGGGACCTACCCTACGAGCAGTACTTC. It yields the protein CASSPWDLPYEQYF.

J is TRBJ2-7 and V is TRBV20-1, with 9 nucleotides matching TRBD1. V trimming: 3 bases; J trimming: 9 bases; junction bases outside the gene matches: 15. This CDR3 spans 15 amino acids. Germline values: CDR1 DFQATT, CDR2 SNEGSKA (reference sequence). CDR3 loop: CSASPPGQGLPGQYF. As DNA, the CDR3 is TGCAGTGCTAGTCCACCGGGACAGGGACTCCCGGGGCAGTACTTC.

The J gene is TRBJ2-1, the V gene TRBV23-1, with D uncertain. TRBV23-1 is designated an ORF whose function remains uncertain. CDR3 size: 14 residues. V dropped 0 bases and J dropped 4 bases, with 7 bases sitting between them. The CDR3 region has the DNA TGCGCCAGCAGTCAATCAAAAGGGTACAATGAGCAGTTCTTC. It specifies CASSQSKGYNEQFF.

The J gene is TRBJ2-7, the V gene TRBV4-2; a possible D gene is TRBD2 (6 bases). Germline V gene sequence: CDR1 LGHNA, CDR2 YNFKEQ. The CDR3 has 16 residues. The ends were cut back, 3 bases at V and 1 base at J, with 16 bases in the middle. The CDR3 region is CASSQEGTQISYEQYF. CDR3 nucleotides: TGTGCCAGCAGCCAGGAGGGGACGCAAATATCCTACGAGCAGTACTTC.

DNA for the CDR3: TGTGCCAGCATCCCGCCCAGACGGTCCGGGGAGCTGTTTTTT. This encodes CASIPPRRSGELFF. The chain joins TRBV7-2 to TRBJ2-2; D gene ambiguous. V was pared by 7 bases and J by 6 bases, with 15 bases between. Per the germline V gene, CDR1 is SGHTA and CDR2 is FQGNSA. There are 14 residues in the CDR3.

V usage is TRBV4-1 and J usage is TRBJ2-1, with D hard to call. Per the germline V gene, CDR1 is MGHRA and CDR2 is YSYEKL. The CDR3 is 16 amino acids. V was trimmed by 0 bases and J by 7 bases, leaving 16 bases between them. The CDR3 reads CASSQDRQYELNEQFF. CDR3 nucleotide sequence: TGCGCCAGCAGCCAAGATCGGCAGTATGAATTGAATGAGCAGTTCTTC.

This clonotype was seen just once. This sequence joins TRBV7-9 and TRBJ2-2, with D possibly being TRBD2 (5 bases). CDR3 length: 20 amino acids. The ends were cut back, 6 bases at V and 3 bases at J, with 29 bases in the middle. Per germline, CDR1 SEHNR and CDR2 FQNEAQ (reference sequence). The CDR3 nucleotides read TGTGCCAGCAGGCCAAACTCCGTACGAGCCAGAGGGCCCCACACCGGGGAGCTGTTTTTT. This encodes CASRPNSVRARGPHTGELFF.

This rearrangement joins TRBV20-1 to TRBJ2-2, with a possible D match to TRBD1 (6 bases). Trimming pared 0 bases from V and 4 bases from J, leaving 15 bases between. Germline V gene sequence: CDR1 DFQATT, CDR2 SNEGSKA (reference sequence). CDR3 length: 16 amino acids. CDR3 bases: TGCAGTGCTAGAGATCCCCTTGGGGGCTCCACCGGGGAGCTGTTTTTT. Amino acid sequence: CSARDPLGGSTGELFF.

This clonotype was picked up a small number of times. This rearrangement joins TRBV29-1 to TRBJ2-1; no firm D call. Trimming removed 4 bases at V and 8 bases at J, with 12 bases between. The CDR3 length is 12 residues. Germline CDR1 and CDR2: SQVTM and ANQGSEA. CDR3 nucleotide sequence: TGCAGCGTTGGTTCAACACCGGATGAGCAGTTCTTC. Amino acids: CSVGSTPDEQFF.

The chain employs TRBV7-3 and TRBJ2-1; weak D call: TRBD2 (6 bases). The CDR3 runs to 14 residues. From germline, CDR1 is SGHTA and CDR2 FQGTGA. With 2 bases removed from V and 7 bases from J, the gap between germline ends came to 12 bases. Written as DNA, the CDR3 is TGTGCCAGCAGCTTACGTGGCCGGGAGAATGAGCAGTTCTTC. Amino acids: CASSLRGRENEQFF.

This chain uses TRBV5-1 with TRBJ2-1, with D maybe TRBD2 (5 bases). Trimming took 3 bases from V and 0 from J, leaving 13 bases between them. The CDR3 runs 16 residues. The germline CDR1 and CDR2 sequences are SGHRS and YFSETQ. The CDR3 loop reads CASSSVATSSYNEQFF. The DNA for the CDR3 is TGCGCCAGCAGCTCTGTAGCGACCAGCTCCTACAATGAGCAGTTCTTC.

This clonotype was seen a handful of times. V and J are TRBV9 and TRBJ2-7; D is unclear. Per germline, CDR1 SGDLS and CDR2 YYNGEE. The V end lost 5 bases, the J end lost 9 bases, and 21 bases lay between the germline ends. The CDR3 length is 14 residues. CDR3 sequence reads: CASSSTHKQTPQYF. CDR3 coding DNA: TGTGCCAGCAGTAGTACACACAAACAAACGCCGCAGTACTTC.

The V and J genes are TRBV27 and TRBJ2-7, with D perhaps matching TRBD1 (6 bases). The germline V gene encodes CDR1 MNHEY and CDR2 SMNVEV (reference sequence). V was clipped by 6 bases and J by 7 bases, with 19 bases between them. This CDR3 spans 14 amino acids. This CDR3 is CASRRGGPAGEQYF. The CDR3, as DNA: TGTGCCAGCAGGAGAGGGGGTCCAGCCGGGGAGCAGTACTTC.

The chain employs TRBV20-1 and TRBJ1-2; 7 bases fit TRBD1. CDR1 is DFQATT and CDR2 is SNEGSKA in the germline V gene (reference sequence). J was trimmed by 4 bases and V by 5 bases; bases with no gene match: 7. The CDR3 has 13 amino acids. CDR3 coding DNA: TGCAGTGCTGGTACCGGGACAGTCTATGGCTACACCTTC. Translation gives CSAGTGTVYGYTF.

In nucleotides, the CDR3 is TGCAGCGCTAATTTGGCGGGGGGCAAAAACATTCAGTACTTC. Protein product: CSANLAGGKNIQYF. V and J are TRBV29-1 and TRBJ2-4; 8 nucleotides line up with TRBD2. V gave up 7 bases and J gave up 3 bases; unmatched junction bases: 8. The CDR3 is 14 residues long. Germline CDR1 is SQVTM and CDR2 is ANQGSEA. Looking up the rest from reference TRBV29-1 and TRBJ2-4 gives the full variable domain: SAVISQKPSRDICQRGTSLTIQCQVDSQVTMMFWYRQQPGQSLTLIATANQGSEATYESGFVIDKFPISRPNLTFSTLTVSNMSPEDSSIYLCSANLAGGKNIQYFGAGTRLSVL.

CDR3 region: CASSQDPPSDADTQYF. The CDR3 coding sequence is TGTGCCAGCAGCCAAGATCCGCCTAGCGATGCAGATACGCAGTATTTT. The rearrangement links TRBV3-1 to TRBJ2-3; D is possibly TRBD2 (6 bases). Germline V gene sequence: CDR1 LGHDT, CDR2 YNNKEL (reference sequence). This CDR3 region has 16 residues. V lost 0 bases, J lost 4 bases, and 14 bases lay in between.

The CDR3 sequence: CASSSGTGGGQYF. The CDR3 nucleotides read TGTGCCAGCAGTTCAGGAACCGGCGGTGGGCAGTACTTC. The chain carries TRBV28 and TRBJ2-7; no definite D call. Per the germline V gene, CDR1 is MDHEN and CDR2 is SYDVKM. This CDR3 has 13 residues. The V end was cut by 4 bases, the J end by 9 bases, with 16 bases between.

This chain joins TRBV5-8 and TRBJ2-3; D remains ambiguous. V dropped 0 bases and J dropped 6 bases, with 8 bases sitting between them. Germline V gives CDR1 SGHTS, CDR2 YDEGEE. The CDR3 loop spans 13 amino acids. The CDR3 DNA follows: TGTGCCAGCAGCTTGGCCTTTATCGATACGCAGTATTTT. As protein: CASSLAFIDTQYF. Variable domain in full (rest from reference TRBV5-8 and TRBJ2-3): EAGVTQSPTHLIKTRGQQATLRCSPISGHTSVYWYQQALGLGLQFLLWYDEGEERNRGNFPPRFSGRQFPNYSSELNVNALELEDSALYLCASSLAFIDTQYFGPGTRLTVL.

This clonotype is a singleton in its sample. CDR3 amino acids: CSVAGTEGYTF. The CDR3 DNA reads as TGCAGCGTTGCCGGGACAGAAGGCTACACCTTC. This sequence joins TRBV29-1 and TRBJ1-2, with TRBD1 identical over 7 bases. Germline V CDR1 and CDR2: SQVTM, ANQGSEA. The ends lost 4 bases at V and 8 bases at J; junction bases unmatched: 4. This CDR3 has 11 amino acids.

V is TRBV28 and J is TRBJ2-3, with TRBD2 matching 11 bases. J gave up 2 bases and V 3 bases, and 4 bases lay outside the gene matches. Germline V gene lookup returns CDR1 MDHEN and CDR2 SYDVKM. This CDR3 is 16 amino acids long. The CDR3 here is CASSFPSGRTTDTQYF. DNA of the CDR3: TGTGCCAGCAGTTTCCCTAGCGGGAGGACCACAGATACGCAGTATTTT.

The chain has TRBV12-5 and TRBJ2-1, with unresolved D. The germline V gene has CDR1 LGHNT and CDR2 FRNRAP. V was shortened by 6 bases and J by 0 bases, with 12 bases between the two germline ends. This CDR3 region has 15 residues. This CDR3 is CASGLPLSSYNEQFF. CDR3 DNA: TGTGCTAGTGGCCTTCCCTTAAGCTCCTACAATGAGCAGTTCTTC.

This chain joins TRBV5-5 and TRBJ1-3; tentatively, D is TRBD1 (5 bases). The CDR3 is made up of 14 amino acids. Germline CDR1 is SGHKS and CDR2 is YYEKEE (reference sequence). The germline V and J ends were trimmed by 7 bases and 0 bases, with 11 bases remaining between them. The CDR3: CASDSGDSGNTIYF. The CDR3 DNA sequence: TGTGCCAGCGATTCGGGGGACTCTGGAAACACCATATATTTT.

The rearrangement uses TRBV5-8 and TRBJ1-3; TRBD1 is a possible D gene (5 bases). Germline values: CDR1 SGHTS, CDR2 YDEGEE. Trimming pared 2 bases from V and 3 bases from J, leaving 9 bases between. This CDR3 has 14 amino acids. CDR3: CASSFLGGGNTIYF. CDR3 DNA: TGTGCCAGCAGCTTTCTCGGGGGTGGAAACACCATATATTTT.

V and J are TRBV29-1 and TRBJ1-1; the match to TRBD1 covers 8 bases. The germline gives CDR1 SQVTM, CDR2 ANQGSEA. The CDR3 spans 14 residues. Losses at the gene ends were 4 bases for V and 4 bases for J; bases not matched to a gene: 8. This CDR3 reads CSVASQGASTEAFF. The DNA for the CDR3 is TGCAGCGTTGCGTCGCAGGGGGCCAGCACTGAAGCTTTCTTT. The variable domain in full, completed from reference TRBV29-1 and TRBJ1-1, reads SAVISQKPSRDICQRGTSLTIQCQVDSQVTMMFWYRQQPGQSLTLIATANQGSEATYESGFVIDKFPISRPNLTFSTLTVSNMSPEDSSIYLCSVASQGASTEAFFGQGTRLTVV.

V and J are TRBV13 and TRBJ2-7; either TRBD1 or TRBD2 may fit D (5 bases each). Germline V gives CDR1 PRHDT, CDR2 FYEKMQ (reference sequence). V lost 6 bases and J 0 bases, leaving 21 bases between the germline ends. This CDR3 is 17 amino acids long. As DNA, the CDR3 is TGTGCCAGCAGTAAGGGACCGAATCGGGGTGTCTCCTACGAGCAGTACTTC. Protein: CASSKGPNRGVSYEQYF.